A selection of T cell receptor beta chains follows, all from one sample in a study of cytomegalovirus exposure and HLA in healthy donors. Data came from immunoSEQ multiplex PCR; TCRdb stores just in-frame clones and leaves some out. The repertoire holds about 120,000 clones, with 85% as singletons. Sample: PBMCs. These receptors originate from a woman aged 25 to 45 in good health and CMV-seronegative. The CDR3 runs from the conserved cysteine through the conserved F or W. Clone size appears in some rows only: once, few, many, or a class for an expanded clone.

TRBJ2-7,.,TRBV2,CASSVQGPGQYF
TRBJ2-3,.,TRBV29-1,CSVEKVAGSNTQYF
TRBJ2-7,.,TRBV30,CAWSVGQGYEQYF
TRBJ2-7,.,TRBV11-3,CASSSGQGPYEQYF
TRBJ2-4,few,TRBV7-2,CASSRRLAGKNIQYF
TRBJ2-7,once,TRBV19,CASSARTSGIYEQYF
TRBJ2-3,.,TRBV2,CASRGSGGARDTQYF
TRBJ2-6,.,TRBV7-2,CASSQLGNSGANVLTF
TRBJ1-4,once,TRBV2,CASIPEVNEKLFF
TRBJ2-5,many,TRBV15,CATSSSSRGLGETQYF
TRBJ1-2,.,TRBV30,CAWSPTGAYGYTF
TRBJ1-4,.,TRBV2,CASSGGSLLATNEKLFF
TRBJ2-2,.,TRBV7-2,CASRNVPGGELFF
TRBJ2-7,medium-sized,TRBV5-1,CASSWGLAGGIYEQYF
TRBJ2-2,.,TRBV7-9,CASSISRDTGELFF
TRBJ2-7,few,TRBV27,CASRRKGLNEQYF
TRBJ2-3,.,TRBV19,CATQTGLAGGADTQYF
TRBJ1-5,.,TRBV19,CASSTDRSNFNQPQHF
TRBJ2-5,.,TRBV29-1,CSVEDLGGFLRETQYF
TRBJ2-3,.,TRBV1,CTSSQGGGHRTDTQYF
TRBJ2-7,once,TRBV5-1,CASSPRTARVHEQYF
TRBJ2-2,.,TRBV9,CASQGTGGFGELFF
TRBJ2-1,once,TRBV6-5,CASSYPAARSNEQFF
TRBJ2-1,.,TRBV9,CASSVGGGSFEQFF
TRBJ2-1,few,TRBV7-2,CASSLPLSSGGGNEQFF
TRBJ2-3,.,TRBV5-6,CASSLRTSGGTTQYF
TRBJ2-2,.,TRBV6-6,CASPRRGGETGELFF
TRBJ2-3,.,TRBV11-2,CASSLEPGGADTQYF
TRBJ1-5,.,TRBV23-1,CASSLSGQERNQPQHF
TRBJ2-3,.,TRBV5-1,CASSSRTGTSTDTQYF
TRBJ2-4,.,TRBV5-1,CASSLTGVGGGNIQYF
TRBJ2-3,.,TRBV7-9,CASSLDRADTQYF
TRBJ2-3,.,TRBV7-3,CATGQGPTDTQYF
TRBJ2-1,.,TRBV4-3,CASSQDARQSFNEQFF
TRBJ2-2,few,TRBV30,CAWSVRLERELFF
TRBJ1-2,.,TRBV19,CAAGPTTNYGYTF
TRBJ1-2,.,TRBV7-2,CASGSLDAVLGGYTF
TRBJ2-1,.,TRBV6-1,CASSEPGGPYNEQFF
TRBJ1-5,.,TRBV19,CASSTTGAFNQPQHF
TRBJ1-2,.,TRBV6-5,CASSTTGGIFGGYTF
TRBJ1-1,few,TRBV7-2,CASTFAGGRTEAFF
TRBJ2-2,.,TRBV5-1,CASSLRLRGNTGELFF
TRBJ2-7,.,TRBV2,CASSEKRTSYEQYF
TRBJ2-2,.,TRBV10-3,CAISESTSGGLGTGELFF
TRBJ1-1,.,TRBV6-6,CASSPLVRAEAFF
TRBJ2-1,.,TRBV10-2,CASRTSGGGNEQFF
TRBJ1-2,.,TRBV29-1,CSVESGQGTTNYGYTF
TRBJ2-3,.,TRBV10-3,CAISKTDTDTQYF
TRBJ1-1,.,TRBV5-4,CASSDRAAGNTEAFF
TRBJ1-6,.,TRBV11-2,CASNYRGSPLHF
TRBJ1-2,.,TRBV27,CASSPWGGGAVYGYTF
TRBJ2-1,.,TRBV4-2,CASSPTGGYNEQFF